The 25 T cell receptor beta chains below were found in one sample sequenced in a study of blood T cell repertoires in COVID-19. Some clones are missing from TCRdb's copy, which holds only in-frame ones; the method was immunoSEQ multiplex PCR. The repertoire holds about 310,000 clones, with roughly 91% as singletons. The sequencing sample was made of peripheral blood. The receptor set was obtained from a man aged 45-65 years with active or convalescent COVID-19.

The chain recombines TRBV10-3 with TRBJ1-2; 9 nucleotides match TRBD1. The junction had 13 bases not matched to a gene; V was cut back by 9 bases and J by 5 bases. Per germline, CDR1 ENHRY and CDR2 SYGVKD. This CDR3 region has 15 residues. The CDR3 protein is CAIDNPGQGIYGYTF. In nucleotides, the CDR3 is TGTGCCATAGACAATCCGGGACAGGGTATTTATGGCTACACCTTC.

The chain has TRBV7-2 and TRBJ2-7, with TRBD2 matching over 9 bases. Germline V CDR1 and CDR2: SGHTA, FQGNSA. CDR3 length: 12 amino acids. With 3 bases clipped from V and 12 bases from J, the junction kept 6 bases outside the gene matches. The CDR3 nucleotides read TGTGCCAGCAGCTTGGGCCTAGCGGGAACGTACTTC. Residues: CASSLGLAGTYF.

The chain uses TRBV7-3 and TRBJ1-1; 9 bases fit TRBD1. J was trimmed by 1 base and V by 7 bases; bases with no gene match: 1. Germline-derived CDR1 and CDR2 are SGHTA and FQGTGA. This CDR3 has 13 residues. The CDR3: CASKDRGNTEAFF. The CDR3 coding sequence is TGTGCCAGCAAGGACAGGGGGAACACTGAAGCTTTCTTT.

The sample holds one count of this clone. The chain combines TRBV6-1 with TRBJ1-5, with TRBD1 matching 7 bases. This CDR3 spans 16 amino acids. Germline V gene sequence: CDR1 MNHNS, CDR2 SASEGT. The V and J ends lost 7 bases and 4 bases, in that order; junction bases with no gene match: 13. The CDR3 nucleotides are TGTGCCAGCAATGACAGGGCAAGATACCTTAATCAGCCCCAGCATTTT. Translation gives CASNDRARYLNQPQHF.

The genes are TRBV5-1 and TRBJ2-1; D might be TRBD2 (6 bases). The CDR3 has 15 residues. The germline V and J ends were trimmed by 4 bases and 0 bases, with 11 bases remaining between them. Germline values: CDR1 SGHRS, CDR2 YFSETQ. CDR3 protein: CASSIQTSSYNEQFF. CDR3 DNA: TGCGCCAGCAGCATCCAGACTAGCTCCTACAATGAGCAGTTCTTC.

V is TRBV12-5 and J is TRBJ2-3; no clear D. V lost 1 base and J 6 bases, leaving 8 bases between the germline ends. The CDR3 spans 13 residues. Germline V gene data show CDR1 as LGHNT and CDR2 as FRNRAP. In DNA, the CDR3 is TGTGCTAGTGGTTTGGGACACCGGGATACGCAGTATTTT. Translation gives CASGLGHRDTQYF. Full variable domain (outside the CDR3, taken from reference TRBV12-5 and TRBJ2-3): DARVTQTPRHKVTEMGQEVTMRCQPILGHNTVFWYRQTMMQGLELLAYFRNRAPLDDSGMPKDRFSAEMPDATLATLKIQPSEPRDSAVYFCASGLGHRDTQYFGPGTRLTVL.

The chain carries TRBV30 and TRBJ1-2; 7 nucleotides agree with TRBD1. Germline CDR1 reads GTSNPN; CDR2 reads SVGIG (reference sequence). The CDR3 contains 13 residues. After removal of 6 bases from V and 4 bases from J, the junction contained 8 bases not matched to a gene. The CDR3 DNA is TGTGCCTGTACTCCCGGGACAGCCTATGGCTACACCTTC. Amino acid sequence: CACTPGTAYGYTF.

The rearrangement links TRBV10-2 to TRBJ1-1, with D maybe TRBD1 (6 bases). This CDR3 is built from 14 residues. The germline V and J ends were trimmed by 6 bases and 0 bases, with 11 bases remaining between them. Looked up from germline, CDR1 is WSHSY and CDR2 is SAAADI. The CDR3 DNA sequence: TGCGCCAGCAGGGGGGGGCCTTTGAACACTGAAGCTTTCTTT. Translation gives CASRGGPLNTEAFF.

V usage is TRBV11-2 and J usage is TRBJ1-3; possible D gene TRBD1, 6 bases. Trimming pared 5 bases from V and 2 bases from J, leaving 13 bases between. Germline CDR1 reads SGHAT; CDR2 reads FQNNGV. The CDR3 contains 15 residues. The CDR3 protein is CASSPRAGAGNTIYF. The CDR3 DNA is TGTGCCAGCAGCCCCCGCGCAGGGGCTGGAAACACCATATATTTT. Full variable domain (rest looked up from reference TRBV11-2 and TRBJ1-3): EAGVAQSPRYKIIEKRQSVAFWCNPISGHATLYWYQQILGQGPKLLIQFQNNGVVDDSQLPKDRFSAERLKGVDSTLKIQPAKLEDSAVYLCASSPRAGAGNTIYFGEGSWLTVV.

V and J are TRBV28 and TRBJ1-1, with 8 bases lining up with TRBD1. Germline values: CDR1 MDHEN, CDR2 SYDVKM. This CDR3 region has 13 residues. The J segment lost 8 bases and the V segment lost 5 bases, leaving 7 bases of the junction unmatched. This CDR3 is CASSIDRGVEAFF. Here the CDR3 DNA reads TGTGCCAGCAGTATCGACAGGGGAGTGGAAGCTTTCTTT. Variable domain in full (rest from reference TRBV28 and TRBJ1-1): DVKVTQSSRYLVKRTGEKVFLECVQDMDHENMFWYRQDPGLGLRLIYFSYDVKMKEKGDIPEGYSVSREKKERFSLILESASTNQTSMYLCASSIDRGVEAFFGQGTRLTVV.

This clone was observed a few times. The rearrangement links TRBV11-2 to TRBJ1-2; D might be TRBD1 (5 bases). The V end was cut by 4 bases, the J end by 7 bases, with 28 bases between. Per germline, CDR1 SGHAT and CDR2 FQNNGV. The CDR3 covers 18 residues. For the CDR3, the DNA is TGTGCCAGCAGCTCAAATACCCGCACAAGGGCAGGGTCTGGTGGCTACACCTTC. This sequence encodes CASSSNTRTRAGSGGYTF.

The chain links TRBV2 to TRBJ1-5; TRBD1 matches at 10 bases. The germline V gene encodes CDR1 SNHLY and CDR2 FYNNEI. This CDR3 is 15 amino acids long. Trimming took 6 bases from V and 8 from J; bases not matched to a gene: 10. CDR3 sequence: CASSMGQGFFEPQHF. The CDR3 DNA is TGTGCCAGCAGCATGGGACAGGGGTTTTTCGAGCCCCAGCATTTT. Together with reference TRBV2 and TRBJ1-5, the CDR3 gives the full variable domain: EPEVTQTPSHQVTQMGQEVILRCVPISNHLYFYWYRQILGQKVEFLVSFYNNEISEKSEIFDDQFSVERPDGSNFTLKIRSTKLEDSAMYFCASSMGQGFFEPQHFGDGTRLSIL.

V and J are TRBV6-5 and TRBJ1-1; TRBD1 might be the D (6 bases). V lost 7 bases, J lost 4 bases, and 13 bases lay in between. Germline values: CDR1 MNHEY, CDR2 SVGAGI. The length of the CDR3 is 13 residues. The CDR3 DNA sequence: TGTGCCAGCACCAACCTCAGGGGCACTGAAGCTTTCTTT. Translation gives CASTNLRGTEAFF.

The J gene is TRBJ1-1, the V gene TRBV5-6; D not certain. The CDR3 has 13 amino acids. Trimming stripped 1 base from V and 1 base from J, with 5 bases between. Germline V lookup: CDR1 SGHDT, CDR2 YYEEEE. The DNA for the CDR3 is TGTGCCAGCAGCTTGTCTACGAACACTGAAGCTTTCTTT. Protein product: CASSLSTNTEAFF.

This chain uses TRBV5-1 with TRBJ1-4, with D uncertain. Deletions cut 2 bases from V and 5 bases from J, with 10 bases between. The V gene's germline CDR1 is SGHRS and CDR2 YFSETQ. This CDR3 region has 14 residues. The CDR3 sequence: CASSFGQTNEKLFF. The CDR3 coding sequence is TGCGCCAGCAGCTTTGGGCAGACGAATGAAAAACTGTTTTTT.

J is TRBJ1-2 and V is TRBV19; D unclear. The length of the CDR3 is 13 residues. V gave up 7 bases and J gave up 8 bases, with 17 bases separating them. The V gene's germline CDR1 is LNHDA and CDR2 SQIVND (reference sequence). CDR3 loop: CASTNVKTGGYTF. The CDR3 region has the DNA TGTGCCAGTACAAACGTTAAAACGGGGGGCTACACCTTC.

The chain's CDR3 is CASSAVLEQYF. For the CDR3, the DNA is TGTGCCAGCAGCGCGGTCCTTGAGCAGTACTTC. The V gene is TRBV2, the J gene TRBJ2-7; D remains ambiguous. Trimming removed 6 bases from V and 7 bases from J, with 10 bases in between. The germline V gene encodes CDR1 SNHLY and CDR2 FYNNEI. This CDR3 contains 11 residues. The full variable domain, in which reference TRBV2 and TRBJ2-7 provide the parts outside the CDR3, is EPEVTQTPSHQVTQMGQEVILRCVPISNHLYFYWYRQILGQKVEFLVSFYNNEISEKSEIFDDQFSVERPDGSNFTLKIRSTKLEDSAMYFCASSAVLEQYFGPGTRLTVT.

The V gene is TRBV5-1, the J gene TRBJ2-2; D call uncertain. The CDR3 has 14 residues. Trimming cost V 1 base and J 2 bases, with 6 bases left between them. CDR1 SGHRS and CDR2 YFSETQ come from the germline V gene. The CDR3 is CASSLIINTGELFF. The CDR3 bases are TGCGCCAGCAGCTTGATTATTAACACCGGGGAGCTGTTTTTT. Variable domain in full (rest from reference TRBV5-1 and TRBJ2-2): KAGVTQTPRYLIKTRGQQVTLSCSPISGHRSVSWYQQTPGQGLQFLFEYFSETQRNKGNFPGRFSGRQFSNSRSEMNVSTLELGDSALYLCASSLIINTGELFFGEGSRLTVL.

This rearrangement joins TRBV4-3 to TRBJ2-7; 7 positions agree with TRBD2. Germline values: CDR1 LGHNA, CDR2 YSLEER. The V and J ends lost 1 base and 2 bases, in that order; junction bases with no gene match: 8. The CDR3 loop spans 16 amino acids. The CDR3 coding sequence is TGCGCCAGCAGCCAAGTCACCGGGAGGACTACCTACGAGCAGTACTTC. Amino acids: CASSQVTGRTTYEQYF.

This chain connects TRBV4-2 to TRBJ1-3; D remains unclear. This CDR3 has 13 residues. Trimming took 4 bases from V and 8 from J, leaving 12 bases between them. Germline CDR1 is LGHNA and CDR2 is YNFKEQ. The CDR3 loop is CASSPSGMDTIYF. CDR3 bases: TGTGCCAGCAGCCCCTCGGGGATGGACACCATATATTTT.

The gene calls are TRBV5-4 and TRBJ1-2, with 11 bases identical to TRBD1. The CDR3 extends over 14 amino acids. CDR1 is SGHNT, CDR2 YYREEE, per germline (reference sequence). Trimming removed 3 bases from V and 6 bases from J; junction bases left unmatched: 4. CDR3 loop: CASSSGQGANGYTF. In DNA, the CDR3 is TGTGCCAGCAGCTCAGGACAGGGGGCGAATGGCTACACCTTC.

J is TRBJ1-5 and V is TRBV7-6, with TRBD1 matching over 8 bases. J gave up 5 bases and V 0 bases, and 12 bases lay outside the gene matches. This CDR3 region has 18 residues. Germline CDR1 and CDR2: SGHVS and FNYEAQ. The CDR3 is CASSLAQGGTGWHQPQHF. The DNA of the CDR3 is TGTGCCAGCAGCTTAGCACAGGGGGGGACAGGCTGGCATCAGCCCCAGCATTTT.

Comments on this clone: Within the sample, other DNA sequences also encode this same CDR3. The chain carries TRBV5-1 and TRBJ1-1; tentative D call: TRBD1 (6 bases). Germline assignment: CDR1 SGHRS and CDR2 YFSETQ. CDR3 size: 14 residues. Trimming pared 5 bases from V and 0 bases from J, leaving 11 bases between. The CDR3 reads CASSLQGMNTEAFF. Written as DNA, the CDR3 is TGCGCCAGCAGTCTTCAGGGGATGAACACTGAAGCTTTCTTT.

J is TRBJ1-1 and V is TRBV5-1; 8 positions match TRBD1. After removal of 2 bases from V and 7 bases from J, the junction contained 4 bases not matched to a gene. Germline V gene lookup returns CDR1 SGHRS and CDR2 YFSETQ. This CDR3 contains 13 residues. The CDR3 is CASSFQGAGEAFF. Written as DNA, the CDR3 is TGCGCCAGCAGCTTCCAGGGGGCGGGTGAAGCTTTCTTT.

This clone was counted a single time. Other DNA variants within this sample encode the same CDR3. The genes are TRBV6-6 and TRBJ1-1, with D perhaps TRBD1 (6 bases). The CDR3 contains 12 residues. The germline V gene encodes CDR1 MNHNY and CDR2 SVGAGI (reference sequence). V lost 5 bases, J lost 5 bases, and 9 bases lay in between. As DNA, the CDR3 is TGTGCCAGCAGTAGCAGGGGAACTGAAGCTTTCTTT. This sequence encodes CASSSRGTEAFF.